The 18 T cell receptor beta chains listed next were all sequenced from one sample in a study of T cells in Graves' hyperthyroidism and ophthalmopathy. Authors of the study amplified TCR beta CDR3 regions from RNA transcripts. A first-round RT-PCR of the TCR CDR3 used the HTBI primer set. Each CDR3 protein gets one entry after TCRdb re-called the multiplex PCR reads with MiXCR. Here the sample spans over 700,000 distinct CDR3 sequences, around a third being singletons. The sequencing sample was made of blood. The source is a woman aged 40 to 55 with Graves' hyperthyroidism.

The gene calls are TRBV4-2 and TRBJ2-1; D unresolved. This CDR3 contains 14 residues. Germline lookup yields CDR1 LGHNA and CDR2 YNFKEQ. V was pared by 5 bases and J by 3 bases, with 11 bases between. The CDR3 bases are TGTGCCAGCAGCTCCCGGCAGGACTACAATGAGCAGTTCTTC. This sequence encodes CASSSRQDYNEQFF.

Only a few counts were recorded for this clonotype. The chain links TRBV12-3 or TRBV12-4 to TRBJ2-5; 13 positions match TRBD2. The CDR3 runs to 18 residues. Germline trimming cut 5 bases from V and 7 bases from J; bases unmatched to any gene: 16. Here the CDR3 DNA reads TGTGCCAGCAGTCAACCAGGACTAGCGGGAGCCAACCGGAGGACCCAGTACTTC. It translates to CASSQPGLAGANRRTQYF.

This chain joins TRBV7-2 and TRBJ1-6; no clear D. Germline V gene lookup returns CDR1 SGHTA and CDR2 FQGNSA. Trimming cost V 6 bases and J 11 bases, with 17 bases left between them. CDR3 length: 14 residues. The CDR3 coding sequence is TGTGCCAGCAGTTATGGGGTAGTGGATACACCCCTCCACTTT. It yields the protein CASSYGVVDTPLHF. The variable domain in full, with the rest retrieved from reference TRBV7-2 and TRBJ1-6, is GAGVSQSPSNKVTEKGKDVELRCDPISGHTALYWYRQSLGQGLEFLIYFQGNSAPDKSGLPSDRFSAERTGGSVSTLTIQRTQQEDSAVYLCASSYGVVDTPLHFGNGTRLTVT.

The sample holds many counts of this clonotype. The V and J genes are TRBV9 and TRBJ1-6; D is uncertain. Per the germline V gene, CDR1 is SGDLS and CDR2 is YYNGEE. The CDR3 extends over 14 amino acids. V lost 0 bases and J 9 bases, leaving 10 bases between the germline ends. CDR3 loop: CASSVGEPLSPLHF. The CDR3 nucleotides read TGTGCCAGCAGCGTAGGCGAACCACTTTCACCCCTCCACTTT.

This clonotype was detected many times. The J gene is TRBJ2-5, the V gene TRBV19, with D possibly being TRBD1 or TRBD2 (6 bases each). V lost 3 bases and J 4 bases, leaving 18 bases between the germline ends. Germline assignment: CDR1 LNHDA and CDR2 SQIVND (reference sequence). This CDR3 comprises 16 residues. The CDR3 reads CASSMRWRGRGETQYF. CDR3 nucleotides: TGTGCCAGTAGTATGAGATGGAGGGGCAGGGGAGAGACCCAGTACTTC.

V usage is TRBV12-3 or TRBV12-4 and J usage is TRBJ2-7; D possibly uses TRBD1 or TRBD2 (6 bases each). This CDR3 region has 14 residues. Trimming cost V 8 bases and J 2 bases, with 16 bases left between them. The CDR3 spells CASRREGGTYEQYF. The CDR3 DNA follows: TGTGCCAGCCGCCGAGAGGGGGGAACCTACGAGCAGTACTTC.

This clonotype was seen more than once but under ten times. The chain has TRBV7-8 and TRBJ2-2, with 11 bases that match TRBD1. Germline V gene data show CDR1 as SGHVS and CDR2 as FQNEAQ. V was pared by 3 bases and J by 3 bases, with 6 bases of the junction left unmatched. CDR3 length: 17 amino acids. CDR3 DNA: TGTGCCAGCAGCTTGCTGCCGGGACAGGGGGACACCGGGGAGCTGTTTTTT. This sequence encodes CASSLLPGQGDTGELFF. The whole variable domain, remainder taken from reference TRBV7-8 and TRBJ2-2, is GAGVSQSPRYKVAKRGQDVALRCDPISGHVSLFWYQQALGQGPEFLTYFQNEAQLDKSGLPSDRFFAERPEGSVSTLKIQRTQQEDSAVYLCASSLLPGQGDTGELFFGEGSRLTVL.

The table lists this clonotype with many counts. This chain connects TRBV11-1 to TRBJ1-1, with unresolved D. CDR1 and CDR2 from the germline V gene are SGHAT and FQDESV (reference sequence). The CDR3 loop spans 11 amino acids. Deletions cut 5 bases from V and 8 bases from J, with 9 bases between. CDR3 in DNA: TGTGCCAGCAGCCCCCCTTCCGAAGCTTTCTTT. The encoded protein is CASSPPSEAFF.

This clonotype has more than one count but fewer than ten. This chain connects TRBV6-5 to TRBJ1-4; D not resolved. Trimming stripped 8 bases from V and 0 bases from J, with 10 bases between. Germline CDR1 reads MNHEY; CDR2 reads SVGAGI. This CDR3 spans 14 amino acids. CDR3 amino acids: CASSGRPTNEKLFF. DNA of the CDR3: TGTGCCAGCTCTGGGAGGCCAACTAATGAAAAACTGTTTTTT.

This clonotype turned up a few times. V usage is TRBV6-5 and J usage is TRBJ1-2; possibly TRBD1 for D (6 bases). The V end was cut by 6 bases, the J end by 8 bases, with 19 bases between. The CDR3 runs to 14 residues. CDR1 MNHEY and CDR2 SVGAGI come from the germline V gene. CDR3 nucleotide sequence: TGTGCCAGCAGCCCCCCGGCAGGGGAGCGCGGCTACACCTTC. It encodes CASSPPAGERGYTF.

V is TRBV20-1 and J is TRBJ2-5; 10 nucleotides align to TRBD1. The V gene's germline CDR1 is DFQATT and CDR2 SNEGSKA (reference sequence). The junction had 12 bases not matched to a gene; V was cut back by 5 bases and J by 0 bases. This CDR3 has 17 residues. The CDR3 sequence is CSARGWTGGKYQETQYF. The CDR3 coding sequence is TGCAGTGCTCGTGGGTGGACAGGGGGAAAGTACCAAGAGACCCAGTACTTC.

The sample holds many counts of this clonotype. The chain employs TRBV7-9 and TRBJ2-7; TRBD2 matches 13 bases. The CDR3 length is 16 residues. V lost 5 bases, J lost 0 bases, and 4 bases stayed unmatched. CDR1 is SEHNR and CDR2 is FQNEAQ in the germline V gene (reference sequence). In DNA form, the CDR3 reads TGTGCCAGCAGCCGAGGACTAGCGGGGGACTCCTACGAGCAGTACTTC. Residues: CASSRGLAGDSYEQYF.

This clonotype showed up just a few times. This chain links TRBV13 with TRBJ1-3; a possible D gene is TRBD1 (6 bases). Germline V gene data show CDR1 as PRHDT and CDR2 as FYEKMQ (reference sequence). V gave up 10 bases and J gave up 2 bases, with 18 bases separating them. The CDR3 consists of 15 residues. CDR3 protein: CATTSRGSTGNTIYF. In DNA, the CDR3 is TGTGCCACCACCTCAAGGGGGTCAACTGGAAACACCATATATTTT.

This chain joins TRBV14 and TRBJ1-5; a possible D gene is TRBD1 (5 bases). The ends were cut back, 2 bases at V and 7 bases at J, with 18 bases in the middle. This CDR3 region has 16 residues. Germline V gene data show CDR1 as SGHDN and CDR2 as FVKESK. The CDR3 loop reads CASSQNRMGDEQPQHF. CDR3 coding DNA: TGTGCCAGCAGCCAAAACCGGATGGGGGATGAGCAGCCCCAGCATTTT.

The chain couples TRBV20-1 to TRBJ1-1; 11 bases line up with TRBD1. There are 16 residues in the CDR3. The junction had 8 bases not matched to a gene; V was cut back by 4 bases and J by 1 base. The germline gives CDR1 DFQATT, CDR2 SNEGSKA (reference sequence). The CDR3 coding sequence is TGCAGTGCTATAAGTCGGACAGGGGGCCCGAACACTGAAGCTTTCTTT. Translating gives CSAISRTGGPNTEAFF.

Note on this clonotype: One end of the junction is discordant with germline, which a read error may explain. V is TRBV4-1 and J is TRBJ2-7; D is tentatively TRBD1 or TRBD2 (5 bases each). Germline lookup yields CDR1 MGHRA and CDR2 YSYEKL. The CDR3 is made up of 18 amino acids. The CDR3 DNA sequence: TGTGCCAGCAGCCAAGTCGAGTGGTTGAGGGGCCTATCCTACGAGCAGTACTTC. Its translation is CASSQVEWLRGLSYEQYF.

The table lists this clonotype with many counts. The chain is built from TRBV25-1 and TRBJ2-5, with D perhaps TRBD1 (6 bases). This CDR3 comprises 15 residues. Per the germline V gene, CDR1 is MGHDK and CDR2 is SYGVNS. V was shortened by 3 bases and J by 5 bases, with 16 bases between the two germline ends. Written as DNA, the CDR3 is TGTGCCAGCAGTGATTGGACAGTCCTTGGGGAGACCCAGTACTTC. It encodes CASSDWTVLGETQYF.

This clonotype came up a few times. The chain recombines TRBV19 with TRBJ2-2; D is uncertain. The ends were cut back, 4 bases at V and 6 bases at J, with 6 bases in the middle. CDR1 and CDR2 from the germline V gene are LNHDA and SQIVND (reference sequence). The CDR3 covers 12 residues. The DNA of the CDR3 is TGTGCCAGTAGTACGTTCGCCGGGGAGCTGTTTTTT. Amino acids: CASSTFAGELFF.